This TCR beta chain derives from a study of glioma-infiltrating T cells (dated by TCRdb to about 2016). Broadly, across the study: The low-grade gliomas were WHO grade II oligodendrogliomas or astrocytomas, while the glioblastomas were WHO grade IV tumors sampled at initial diagnosis rather than at recurrent diagnosis. To gauge divergence between tissue and blood T-cell populations, every tissue-infiltrating repertoire was compared against the peripheral blood repertoire from the same patient. Glioma tissue, non-neoplastic brain tissue and matched peripheral blood mononuclear cells were used as sources from which TCR alpha- and beta-chain repertoires were sequenced. The paired cohort was made up of three low-grade glioma patients, several primary glioblastoma patients and three non-glioma patients who contributed non-neoplastic brain tissue. Before surgery, glioma patients were given dexamethasone for six or fewer days. Sequencing coverage of roughly 4- to 10-fold of 1.1 million or so peripheral T cells was targeted for blood libraries.

TCR alpha and beta CDR3 regions were amplified with the iRepertoire nested amplicon-rescue multiplex PCR (arm-PCR) platform from RNA. The input for one-step reverse transcription and amplification was about 95-400 ng of tissue mRNA or PBMC total RNA. Following bead purification, Illumina adapters were added through a secondary multiplex PCR, and the libraries were then gel-purified between 200 and 400 bp. Demultiplexing relied on internal 6-nucleotide barcodes carried by the libraries. Sequencing of libraries was performed on an Illumina MiSeq with 2x220 or 2x250 nucleotide paired-end reads. Under the source paper's analysis protocol: Paired reads were merged using FLASH 1.2.11 and aligned with BWA-MEM to the GRCh37 human genome, and TRA and TRB reads were then extracted. For V and J assignment, an IMGT-derived reference of cassette sequences and CDR3 motifs that included pseudogenes was used. Reads were translated in three frames, and productive CDR3s were defined as those with a C...FGXG motif and no stop codons. A clonotype was defined as a unique combination of a V-J cassette pair and a CDR3 amino acid sequence. Hamming distance filtering was applied to reads, with thresholds set by the sequence error rate of each sample in mapped regions. TCRdb took the public reads, trimmed them with fastp at Q25, ran MiXCR for clone calling and kept in-frame beta chains. Here each entry gathers all rows of one CDR3 protein and keeps the most common genes and DNA. These V and J calls originate from TCRdb's pipeline instead of the authors' own analysis. This sample has fewer than 500,000 distinct CDR3 sequences in its table, and roughly 41% of those were observed once. Around 13% of the sample is taken by the ten largest.

With termini counted, the CDR3 has 14 amino acids. This entry keeps only the CDR3 DNA: 42 bases, framed from base 1. Sequences MGHDK (CDR1) and SYGVNS (CDR2) are obtained from the germline V gene. V was cut back by 0 bases and J by 4 bases, leaving a gap of 9 bases between them. This clonotype was seen more than once but under ten times. Its antigen specificity is not known. The CDR3 end shows no conserved phenylalanine or tryptophan, and so a read error is likely. Paper-wide results and their limitations: Group comparisons rested on small numbers: three non-neoplastic, three low-grade glioma and roughly 8 glioblastoma patients. A signature set of shared blood CDR3 motifs marked patients with low tissue-blood divergence and was depleted in highly divergent patients. VJ-independent divergence between tissue and blood was lower than expected in non-neoplastic patients but higher than expected in all gliomas, particularly low-grade gliomas. Tissue and blood shared very few CDR3 sequences, a result attributed to high CDR3 diversity and limited sampling.

Surgical brain or tumor specimens were cryofrozen in liquid nitrogen immediately after resection, and peripheral blood cells were collected concurrently. The sequence is built from TRBV25-1 and TRBJ1-1, with the D gene not confidently named. Sequenced: glioma tissue, nonneoplastic brain tissue, or PBMCs (not recorded which). This sequence originates from a human donor with low-grade glioma or glioblastoma, undergoing nonglioma brain surgery, or in good health (not recorded which). CDR3 region: CASSEYTGSTEAFL. The nucleotide sequence reads as follows: TGTGCCAGCAGTGAATACACCGGGAGCACTGAAGCTTTCTTA.